This TCR beta chain originates from a study of T cells in Graves' hyperthyroidism and ophthalmopathy. Template material for amplifying TCR beta CDR3 regions consisted of RNA transcripts. In the first-round RT-PCR of the TCR CDR3, the HTBI primer set was used. TCRdb recomputed calls from the multiplex PCR reads with MiXCR, one row per CDR3 protein. The table shows some 620,000 distinct CDR3 sequences, with under 20% occurring only once. This receptor was obtained from a young woman with Graves' hyperthyroidism. The sample comprised blood.

CDR3 sequence: CASRRGRGVMADTQYF. The CDR3 coding sequence is TGTGCCAGCAGACGCGGCAGGGGGGTCATGGCAGATACGCAGTATTTT. V usage is TRBV7-2 and J usage is TRBJ2-3, with a weak D call TRBD1 (7 bases). Germline V CDR1 and CDR2: SGHTA, FQGNSA. The CDR3 length is 16 residues. V lost 6 bases, J lost 4 bases, and 20 bases lay in between.